This T cell receptor (beta chain) is drawn from a study of human T cells and chemical hapten exposure. This clonotype was counted at least ten times. Its antigen is undetermined. Time point given: healthy volunteer bleed at 6 weeks. The study extracted total RNA from unfractionated whole blood. TCRdb used MiXCR to reprocess the RACE reads, holding one entry per CDR3 protein. The sample includes more than 60,000 distinct CDR3 sequences, over 8.5% seen only once; the top ten take over 1.5%. V lost 2 bases to trimming and J lost 6 bases, with 10 bases between them. The V gene's germline CDR1 is LGHNT and CDR2 FRNRAP. This CDR3 contains 13 residues. Study outcomes and limitations: Those TCRs sitting above 1 in 1000 frequency stayed the same with DPC sensitization.

The sample was whole blood. This receptor was taken from a male donor in good health. Some clones in this sample may be carry-over from other donors' samples. The chain uses TRBV12-5 and TRBJ1-2, with D possibly matching TRBD1 (6 bases). The DNA for the CDR3 is TGTGCTAGTGGTTTGTTCGAGGGGGATGGCTACACCTTC. This translates into CASGLFEGDGYTF.